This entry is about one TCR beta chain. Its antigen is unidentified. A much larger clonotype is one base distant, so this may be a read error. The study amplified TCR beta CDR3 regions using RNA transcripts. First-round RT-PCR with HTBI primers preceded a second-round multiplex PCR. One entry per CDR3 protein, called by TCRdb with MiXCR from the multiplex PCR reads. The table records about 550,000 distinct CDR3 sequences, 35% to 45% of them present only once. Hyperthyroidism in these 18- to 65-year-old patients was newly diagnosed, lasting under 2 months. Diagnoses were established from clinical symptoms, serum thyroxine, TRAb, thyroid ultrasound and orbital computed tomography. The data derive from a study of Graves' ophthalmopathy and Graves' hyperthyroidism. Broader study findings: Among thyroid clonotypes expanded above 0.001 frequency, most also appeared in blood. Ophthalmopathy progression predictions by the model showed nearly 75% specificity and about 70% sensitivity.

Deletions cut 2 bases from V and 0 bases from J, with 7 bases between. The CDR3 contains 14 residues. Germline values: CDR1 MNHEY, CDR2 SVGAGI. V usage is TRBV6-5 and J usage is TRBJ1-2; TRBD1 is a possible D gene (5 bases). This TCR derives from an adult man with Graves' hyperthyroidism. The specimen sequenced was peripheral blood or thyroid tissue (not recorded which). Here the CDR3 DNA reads TGTGCCAGCAGTTACGGGGCCTCTAACTATGGCTACACCTTC. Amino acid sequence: CASSYGASNYGYTF.